Sequencing of this T cell receptor beta chain was carried out in a study of T cell responses to AZD1222 COVID-19 vaccine (dated by TCRdb to about 2021). For the study in its entirety: A total of 233 trial participants underwent TCR sequencing, of whom 207 received two doses of AZD1222 and about 25 received two doses of the MenACWY control vaccine. Enrollment into the trials was organized by age into subgroups of 18-55, 56-69 and 70-plus years, and those subgroups contained roughly 160, 29 and 62 TCR-sequenced participants, respectively. What the research found in general, with its limitations: Conclusions about previously exposed vaccinees were limited because only a handful of AZD1222 recipients were SARS-CoV-2 seropositive at baseline. After two AZD1222 doses, both the breadth and the depth of spike-specific TCRs were significantly higher than at day 0 and than in MenACWY recipients. Because no day 14 peak-response samples were available, repertoires were characterized only after the peak T cell response. Participants were mostly white British, with more females than males. The authors suggested clonal diversity may have been underestimated. The vaccine-associated CD4 TCRs covered the entire spike protein, and the dominant responses fell in regions 160-218 and 743-854. The 56-69-year group was small, and its depth increase did not reach significance, likely because of low power. Epitopes outside the regions mutated in the B.1.351 and B.1.1.7 variants were reportedly recognized by nearly half of the unique spike-specific TCRs.

The CDR3 regions of human TCRbeta chains were analyzed by immunosequencing. Per the original workflow: TCRs in the repertoires were compared against a reference library of SARS-CoV-2-specific TCRs that had been generated with the MIRA antigen-specificity platform. Breadth was defined as the fraction of unique TCRs that were SARS-CoV-2-associated. Depth was defined as the fraction of total T cells that were SARS-CoV-2-associated. Using the MIRA data, every spike-specific TCR was mapped to the spike region that the TCR reacted to and assigned to either a CD4 or a CD8 class. Log10-transformed breadth and depth values were compared by one-way ANOVA with Sidak's multiple comparisons tests. TCRdb provides this immuneACCESS table in a form limited to in-frame rearrangements. Some clones are lacking; in checked studies, under half of them reflect an unresolved V gene, and why the rest are absent is not known. The V and J calls and clone size were taken over from that table, and D and trimming were inferred from the DNA. The sample yields 90,000 to 120,000 clones; 70% to 90% were counted once. The ten largest clones add up to 4.5% to 5.5% of the sample.

As regards this clone: It lacks a known antigen. No much larger clone is present one base from it, and per-base qualities are unavailable.

In light of the paper, this sample's time point label describes: about 28 days (+/-7) after the second vaccine dose. Because spike-specific TCR depth and breadth did not differ between the two schedules, AZD1222 recipients who got a second dose at roughly 4 weeks were pooled with those who got a second dose at roughly 12 weeks. The vaccinee samples were drawn from two UK trials, COV001 and COV002, one of which was a single-blind randomized controlled phase 2/3 trial testing AZD1222 (ChAdOx1 nCoV-19) in healthy adults. For TCRbeta chain sequencing, PBMC samples were collected from trial participants at day 0 and at day 28 after the second dose. V drops 4 bases and J drops 2 bases, leaving 8 bases in between. CDR1 and CDR2 are read off the germline V gene (reference sequence) as MNHEY and SMNVEV. Reading from cysteine to phenylalanine, the CDR3 counts 13 amino acids. Just the 39-base CDR3 DNA is kept, in frame starting at base 1.

The clonotype originates from an adult who received the AZD1222 COVID-19 vaccine. The specimen was peripheral blood, collected 28 days after the second AZD1222 dose. The chain uses TRBV27 and TRBJ2-5, with the D gene call left open. The bases are TGTGCCAGCAGTTACCGGGCGCAAGAGACCCAGTACTTC. Protein translation: CASSYRAQETQYF.